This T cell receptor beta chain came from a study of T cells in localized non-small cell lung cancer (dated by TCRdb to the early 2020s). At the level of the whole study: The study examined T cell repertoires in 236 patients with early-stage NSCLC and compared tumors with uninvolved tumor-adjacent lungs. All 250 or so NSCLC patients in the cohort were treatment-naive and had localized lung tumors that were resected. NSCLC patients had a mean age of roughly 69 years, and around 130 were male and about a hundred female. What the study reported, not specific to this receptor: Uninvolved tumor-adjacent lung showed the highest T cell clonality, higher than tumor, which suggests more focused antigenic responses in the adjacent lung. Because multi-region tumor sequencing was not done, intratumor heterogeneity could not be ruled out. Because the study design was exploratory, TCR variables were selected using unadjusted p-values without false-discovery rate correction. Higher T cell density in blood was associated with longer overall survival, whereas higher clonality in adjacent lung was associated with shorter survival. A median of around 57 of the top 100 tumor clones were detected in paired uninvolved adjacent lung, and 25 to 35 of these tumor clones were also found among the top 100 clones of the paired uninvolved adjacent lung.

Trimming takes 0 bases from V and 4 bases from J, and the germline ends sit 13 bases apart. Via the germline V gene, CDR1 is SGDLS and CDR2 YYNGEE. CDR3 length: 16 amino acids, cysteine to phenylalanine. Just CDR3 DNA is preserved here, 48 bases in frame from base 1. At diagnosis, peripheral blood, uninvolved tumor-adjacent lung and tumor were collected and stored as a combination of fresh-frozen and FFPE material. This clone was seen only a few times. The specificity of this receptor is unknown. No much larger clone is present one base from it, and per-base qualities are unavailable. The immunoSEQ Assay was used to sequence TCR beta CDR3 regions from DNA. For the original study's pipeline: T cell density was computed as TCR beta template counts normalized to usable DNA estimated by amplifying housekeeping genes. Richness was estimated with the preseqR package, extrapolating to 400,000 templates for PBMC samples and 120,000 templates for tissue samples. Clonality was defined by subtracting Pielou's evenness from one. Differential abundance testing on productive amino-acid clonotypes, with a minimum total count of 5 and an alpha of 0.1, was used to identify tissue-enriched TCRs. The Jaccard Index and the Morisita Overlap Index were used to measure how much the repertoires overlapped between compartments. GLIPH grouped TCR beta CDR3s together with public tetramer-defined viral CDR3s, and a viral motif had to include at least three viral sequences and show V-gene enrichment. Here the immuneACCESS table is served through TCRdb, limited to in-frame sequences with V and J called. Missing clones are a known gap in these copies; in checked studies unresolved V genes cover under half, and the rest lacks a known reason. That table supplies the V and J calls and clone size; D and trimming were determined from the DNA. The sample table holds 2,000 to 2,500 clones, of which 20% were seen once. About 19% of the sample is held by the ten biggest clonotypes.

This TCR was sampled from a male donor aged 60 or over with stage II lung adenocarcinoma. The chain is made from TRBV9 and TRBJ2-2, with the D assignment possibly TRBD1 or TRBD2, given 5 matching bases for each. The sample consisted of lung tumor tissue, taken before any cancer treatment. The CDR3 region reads CASSVVPDSGTGELFF. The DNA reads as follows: TGTGCCAGCAGCGTAGTCCCCGACAGCGGCACCGGGGAGCTGTTTTTT. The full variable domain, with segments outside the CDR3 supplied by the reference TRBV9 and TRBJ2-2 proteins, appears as DSGVTQTPKHLITATGQRVTLRCSPRSGDLSVYWYQQSLDQGLQFLIQYYNGEERAKGNILERFSAQQFPDLHSELNLSSLELGDSALYFCASSVVPDSGTGELFFGEGSRLTVL.